Each of the 14 T cell receptor beta chains below was sequenced from the same sample in a study of graft-versus-host responses after intestinal transplantation. These receptors are not linked to any known antigen. The protocol was immunoSEQ multiplex PCR, while the TCRdb copy is restricted to in-frame clones and leaves out a portion. The sample gives 85,000 to 90,000 clones, 90% of which show up once; nearly 0.11% is in the top ten. The input for sequencing was unstimulated CD4+ T cells sorted from spleen or lymph node cells, taken before intestinal transplant. The receptors originated from a human donor who received an intestinal transplant.

The CDR3 nucleotides read TGCGCCAGCAGCCCGGGGGGGGAGGGTGAGCAGTTCTTC. Its protein product is CASSPGGEGEQFF. The chain combines TRBV5-1 with TRBJ2-1; 8 bases fit TRBD2. CDR1 is SGHRS, CDR2 YFSETQ, per germline. V trimming: 4 bases; J trimming: 9 bases; junction bases outside the gene matches: 6. There are 13 residues in the CDR3.

In nucleotides, the CDR3 is TGTGCCAGTAGCAGGAAACAGGGGGCAAACTATGGCTACACCTTC. It specifies CASSRKQGANYGYTF. The chain combines TRBV19 with TRBJ1-2; 9 nucleotides match TRBD1. V trimming: 6 bases; J trimming: 2 bases; junction bases outside the gene matches: 7. This CDR3 contains 15 residues. CDR1 LNHDA and CDR2 SQIVND come from the germline V gene (reference sequence).

The CDR3 DNA sequence: TGTGCCAGCTCACCACGTTTGGACAGAAACAATGAGCAGTTCTTC. As protein: CASSPRLDRNNEQFF. This rearrangement joins TRBV18 to TRBJ2-1; possible D gene TRBD1, 6 bases. Per the germline V gene, CDR1 is KGHSH and CDR2 is LQKENI. This CDR3 is built from 15 residues. Trimming cost V 1 base and J 5 bases, with 12 bases left between them. The complete variable domain, with remaining parts taken from reference TRBV18 and TRBJ2-1, reads NAGVMQNPRHLVRRRGQEARLRCSPMKGHSHVYWYRQLPEEGLKFMVYLQKENIIDESGMPKERFSAEFPKEGPSILRIQQVVRGDSAAYFCASSPRLDRNNEQFFGPGTRLTVL.

J is TRBJ1-6 and V is TRBV9; 10 positions agree with TRBD1. V was clipped by 3 bases and J by 9 bases; unmatched bases: 6. The CDR3 length is 15 residues. Germline V gives CDR1 SGDLS, CDR2 YYNGEE. The CDR3 protein is CASSEGGTGASPLHF. Here the CDR3 DNA reads TGTGCCAGCAGCGAGGGGGGGACAGGGGCTTCACCCCTCCACTTT.

The chain uses TRBV27 and TRBJ1-1; D remains unclear. There are 14 residues in the CDR3. V shed 3 bases and J shed 0 bases, with 8 bases lying between them. CDR1 MNHEY and CDR2 SMNVEV come from the germline V gene (reference sequence). The CDR3 loop reads CASSLSLLNTEAFF. DNA for the CDR3: TGTGCCAGCAGTTTGTCTCTCCTGAACACTGAAGCTTTCTTT.

This clone appeared once. V gene TRBV2 combines with J gene TRBJ2-7, with TRBD1 identical over 8 bases. The V segment lost 7 bases and the J segment 6 bases; nucleotides outside the gene matches: 8. The germline V gene has CDR1 SNHLY and CDR2 FYNNEI. The CDR3 is 13 amino acids. DNA of the CDR3: TGTGCCAGCACTAGCAGGGGGCTTTTCGAGCAGTACTTC. This gives the protein CASTSRGLFEQYF.

The CDR3: CASSHEATSGGRSTGELFF. CDR3 coding DNA: TGTGCCAGCTCTCACGAGGCGACTAGCGGGGGTCGGTCCACCGGGGAGCTGTTTTTT. The J gene is TRBJ2-2, the V gene TRBV18, with TRBD2 matching 12 bases. CDR3 length equals 19 residues. The V gene end was trimmed by 6 bases and the J gene end by 4 bases; junction bases not matched to a gene: 15. Germline assignment: CDR1 KGHSH and CDR2 LQKENI.

This chain links TRBV18 with TRBJ2-7; 11 bases line up with TRBD2. J lost 2 bases, V lost 4 bases, and 4 bases had no gene match. The germline gives CDR1 KGHSH, CDR2 LQKENI. The CDR3 extends over 15 amino acids. For the CDR3, the DNA is TGTGCCAGCTCACTACTAGCGGGGGAGGCCTACGAGCAGTACTTC. This codes for CASSLLAGEAYEQYF.

The chain recombines TRBV7-8 with TRBJ2-7; 8 nucleotides match TRBD1. Per the germline V gene, CDR1 is SGHVS and CDR2 is FQNEAQ. After removal of 5 bases from V and 0 bases from J, the junction contained 12 bases not matched to a gene. The CDR3 extends over 17 amino acids. In DNA form, the CDR3 reads TGTGCCAGCAGCATTTCCTCTAGACAGGGGCACTCCTACGAGCAGTACTTC. It codes for CASSISSRQGHSYEQYF.

V usage is TRBV11-2 and J usage is TRBJ2-1; D is possibly TRBD2 (5 bases). The CDR3 contains 15 residues. The V end was cut by 0 bases, the J end by 0 bases, with 6 bases between. CDR1 and CDR2 from the germline V gene are SGHAT and FQNNGV. CDR3 sequence: CASSLEGSSYNEQFF. The CDR3 DNA sequence: TGTGCCAGCAGCTTAGAAGGGAGCTCCTACAATGAGCAGTTCTTC.

This sequence joins TRBV4-1 and TRBJ2-2; weak D call: TRBD1 (5 bases). The V end lost 1 base, the J end lost 4 bases, and 13 bases lay between the germline ends. CDR1 and CDR2 from the germline V gene are MGHRA and YSYEKL. CDR3 length: 16 amino acids. The DNA of the CDR3 is TGCGCCAGCAGCCAAGTAGGGGCCCCGAGCACCGGGGAGCTGTTTTTT. This sequence encodes CASSQVGAPSTGELFF.

The chain recombines TRBV7-3 with TRBJ1-6; possibly TRBD1 for D (5 bases). The CDR3 sequence is 16 residues long. Germline V CDR1 and CDR2: SGHTA, FQGTGA. V was cut by 0 bases and J by 7 bases, with 13 bases left in between. The CDR3 DNA reads TGTGCCAGCAGCTTAACAGGGGTCCTCGGGAATTCACCCCTCCACTTT. Translating it yields CASSLTGVLGNSPLHF.

The V gene is TRBV7-2, the J gene TRBJ2-4, with 7 bases matching TRBD2. Germline CDR1 and CDR2: SGHTA and FQGNSA. The CDR3 totals 13 residues. With V trimmed by 1 base and J by 8 bases, 2 bases remained unmatched. The CDR3 here is CASSLVAGDIQYF. The CDR3 DNA follows: TGTGCCAGCAGCTTAGTTGCGGGGGACATTCAGTACTTC.

The V call is TRBV6-5, the J call TRBJ1-1; TRBD1 is a possible D gene (6 bases). This CDR3 comprises 15 residues. V lost 4 bases, J lost 1 base, and 13 bases lay in between. The germline V gene has CDR1 MNHEY and CDR2 SVGAGI. CDR3 sequence: CASSSGRGWNTEAFF. In DNA form, the CDR3 reads TGTGCCAGCAGTTCCGGCAGGGGCTGGAACACTGAAGCTTTCTTT.